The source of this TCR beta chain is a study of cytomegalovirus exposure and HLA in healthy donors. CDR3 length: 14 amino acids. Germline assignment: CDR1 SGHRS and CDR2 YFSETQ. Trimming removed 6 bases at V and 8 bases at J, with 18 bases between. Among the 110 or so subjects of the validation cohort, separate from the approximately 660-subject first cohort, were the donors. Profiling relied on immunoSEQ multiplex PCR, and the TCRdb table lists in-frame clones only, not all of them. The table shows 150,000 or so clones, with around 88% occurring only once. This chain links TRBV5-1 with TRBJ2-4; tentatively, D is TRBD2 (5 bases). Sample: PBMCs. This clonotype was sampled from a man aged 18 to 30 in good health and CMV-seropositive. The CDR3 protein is CASTKGGVRDIQYF. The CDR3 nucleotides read TGCGCCAGCACTAAGGGTGGCGTGAGGGACATTCAGTACTTC. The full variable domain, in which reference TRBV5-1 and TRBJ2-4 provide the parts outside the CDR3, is KAGVTQTPRYLIKTRGQQVTLSCSPISGHRSVSWYQQTPGQGLQFLFEYFSETQRNKGNFPGRFSGRQFSNSRSEMNVSTLELGDSALYLCASTKGGVRDIQYFGAGTRLSVL.